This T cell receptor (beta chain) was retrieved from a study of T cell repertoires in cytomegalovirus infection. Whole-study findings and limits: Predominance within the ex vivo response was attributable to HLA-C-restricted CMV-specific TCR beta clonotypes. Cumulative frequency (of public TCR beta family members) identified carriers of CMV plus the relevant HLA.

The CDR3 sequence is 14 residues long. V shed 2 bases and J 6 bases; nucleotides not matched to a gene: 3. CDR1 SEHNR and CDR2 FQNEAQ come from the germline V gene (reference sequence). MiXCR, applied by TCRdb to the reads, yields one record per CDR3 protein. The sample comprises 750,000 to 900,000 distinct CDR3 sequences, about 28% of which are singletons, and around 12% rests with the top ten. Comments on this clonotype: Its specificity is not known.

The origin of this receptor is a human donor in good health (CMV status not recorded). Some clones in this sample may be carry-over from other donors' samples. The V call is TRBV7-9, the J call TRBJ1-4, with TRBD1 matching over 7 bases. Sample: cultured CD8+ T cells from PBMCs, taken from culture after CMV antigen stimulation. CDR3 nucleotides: TGTGCCAGCAGCTTACGTGACAGGGATGAAAAACTGTTTTTT. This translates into CASSLRDRDEKLFF.